This T cell receptor beta chain was recovered during a study of CD8 T cells in Susac syndrome. Overall study context: The sequenced Susac syndrome patients included about six who had clinically active disease and roughly 8 who were in remission. Study-level results: When the CD4+ T cell repertoires of patients with Susac syndrome were examined, they did not show any clonal expansion.

RNA, at about 0.45 to 1 ug, was reverse transcribed with random hexamers. TCRdb re-derived calls from the immunoSEQ multiplex PCR reads in MiXCR, one entry per CDR3 protein. The profile shows approximately 180,000 distinct CDR3 sequences, roughly 90% of them singletons. CD8+ and CD4+ blood T cells underwent TCR beta sequencing. The CD8+ and CD4+ T cells were negatively isolated, with the TEMRA cells enriched by FACS. Per the germline V gene, CDR1 is SGHDT and CDR2 is YYEEEE. The CDR3 is made up of 14 amino acids. V gave up 2 bases and J gave up 2 bases, with 10 bases separating them. Concerning this clonotype: Antigen unknown.

This clonotype was sampled from a human donor with Susac syndrome. The V and J genes are TRBV5-6 and TRBJ1-1; D not resolved. Sequenced input: CD4+ T cells from PBMCs. The CDR3 reads CASSFGTTNTEAFF. DNA for the CDR3: TGTGCCAGCAGCTTTGGCACTACCAACACTGAAGCTTTCTTT.